This is a list of T cell receptor beta chains from one sample in a study of blood T cell repertoires in COVID-19. Profiling relied on immunoSEQ multiplex PCR, and the TCRdb table lists in-frame clones only, not all of them. The sample has about 47,000 clones; approximately 80% are singletons. Sequencing was performed on peripheral blood. The receptors come from a man aged 60-69 years with acute or convalescent COVID-19. The conserved cysteine and the conserved F or W are not part of the CDR3 here. Each record gives: V gene, J gene, clone size, CDR3 protein. Part of the rows lack a size; the others show once, few, many or a class for expanded clones.

>TRBV2|TRBJ2-5|NA
ASSKGASGVVRETQY
>TRBV9|TRBJ1-2|NA
ASSSDTGSDYGYT
>TRBV10-3|TRBJ2-7|once
AARSGYEQY
>TRBV5-1|TRBJ2-3|NA
ASSLESPADTQY
>TRBV7-8|TRBJ2-7|once
ASSLTSTSYEQY
>TRBV6-5|TRBJ2-1|NA
ASSYQIGQYNEQF
>TRBV5-1|TRBJ1-2|once
ASSPEWTGNYGYT
>TRBV2|TRBJ1-5|NA
ASSEEGAQPQH
>TRBV2|TRBJ2-6|NA
ARGQGDSGANVLT
>TRBV19|TRBJ1-2|NA
ASSISAGEGYT
>TRBV27|TRBJ2-7|NA
ASSLGTGGSEQY
>TRBV25-1|TRBJ2-6|NA
ASSEYGGSREGANVLT
>TRBV20-1|TRBJ1-1|once
SASGDTNTEAF
>TRBV29-1|TRBJ2-6|NA
SVDGASHSGANVLT
>TRBV7-9|TRBJ2-3|NA
ASSKTTGAADTQY
>TRBV4-2|TRBJ1-4|NA
ASSQDTLTTGGEKLF
>TRBV5-1|TRBJ1-1|NA
ASSQQGFKNTEAF
>TRBV29-1|TRBJ2-1|NA
SVEGTSGLYNEQF
>TRBV11-1|TRBJ1-4|NA
ASSDTGRDREEKLF
>TRBV7-9|TRBJ2-3|NA
ASSFGAPVSTDTQY
>TRBV20-1|TRBJ1-6|NA
SASARGQTGSPLH
>TRBV10-2|TRBJ1-3|NA
ASSLGASGNTIY
>TRBV29-1|TRBJ2-7|NA
SAGLADYEQY
>TRBV6-5|TRBJ1-1|NA
ASSFDWRNTEAF
>TRBV6-6|TRBJ2-7|few
ASSPELAGVEY
>TRBV24-1|TRBJ1-2|NA
ATSDALDSTNYGYT
>TRBV4-1|TRBJ2-3|NA
ASSQHGGGGTDTQY
>TRBV7-3|TRBJ1-6|NA
ASGRDSNSPLH
>TRBV24-1|TRBJ2-1|NA
ATSETGTGNNEQF
>TRBV18|TRBJ1-5|NA
ASSPPSSNQPQH
>TRBV11-3|TRBJ1-1|NA
ASSLRGEDLNTEAF
>TRBV14|TRBJ2-7|NA
ASSQVREQY
>TRBV5-1|TRBJ2-5|NA
ASSSGGPQETQY
>TRBV7-9|TRBJ1-1|NA
ASSFELGRNTEAF
>TRBV6-6|TRBJ1-4|NA
ASSYPTGVPNEKLF
>TRBV29-1|TRBJ2-1|NA
SASTSGGHNEQF
>TRBV6-5|TRBJ1-1|few
ATIPGQGNTEAF
>TRBV7-2|TRBJ2-7|NA
ASSSTSRGSQY
>TRBV4-3|TRBJ1-2|NA
ASSQGGGTVGYT
>TRBV7-8|TRBJ2-7|NA
ASSRGLVNEQY
>TRBV7-2|TRBJ2-3|NA
ASSLKTGGTDTQY
>TRBV24-1|TRBJ2-5|NA
ATSDLAKETQY
>TRBV11-2|TRBJ1-2|NA
ASRSAGGNEWGSNYGYT
>TRBV14|TRBJ2-1|NA
ASSQDAGSSYNEQF
>TRBV4-1|TRBJ2-3|once
ASSQLERRTDTQY
>TRBV6-5|TRBJ2-5|once
ASGTGGSETQY
>TRBV24-1|TRBJ1-2|NA
ATSKGTLQGYT
>TRBV10-3|TRBJ2-6|NA
AISTDKTEQDTRLGGANVLT
>TRBV6-5|TRBJ1-2|few
ASIRTGAGGYT
>TRBV6-5|TRBJ1-1|NA
ASSYGQGKGNTEAF
>TRBV2|TRBJ1-1|NA
ASSELTSGGTEAF
>TRBV3-1/TRBV3-2|TRBJ2-3|NA
ASSHQRARDRGPDTQY
>TRBV5-4|TRBJ1-2|NA
ASTEGEPNYGYT
>TRBV5-8|TRBJ1-6|NA
ASSSGQGDSPLH
>TRBV7-8|TRBJ1-1|NA
ASSLVGRGGSGTEAF
>TRBV5-1|TRBJ1-5|NA
ASRYRQPSNQPQH
>TRBV19|TRBJ1-2|NA
ASSTGQGNGYT
>TRBV3-1/TRBV3-2|TRBJ1-1|NA
ASSHSNTEAF